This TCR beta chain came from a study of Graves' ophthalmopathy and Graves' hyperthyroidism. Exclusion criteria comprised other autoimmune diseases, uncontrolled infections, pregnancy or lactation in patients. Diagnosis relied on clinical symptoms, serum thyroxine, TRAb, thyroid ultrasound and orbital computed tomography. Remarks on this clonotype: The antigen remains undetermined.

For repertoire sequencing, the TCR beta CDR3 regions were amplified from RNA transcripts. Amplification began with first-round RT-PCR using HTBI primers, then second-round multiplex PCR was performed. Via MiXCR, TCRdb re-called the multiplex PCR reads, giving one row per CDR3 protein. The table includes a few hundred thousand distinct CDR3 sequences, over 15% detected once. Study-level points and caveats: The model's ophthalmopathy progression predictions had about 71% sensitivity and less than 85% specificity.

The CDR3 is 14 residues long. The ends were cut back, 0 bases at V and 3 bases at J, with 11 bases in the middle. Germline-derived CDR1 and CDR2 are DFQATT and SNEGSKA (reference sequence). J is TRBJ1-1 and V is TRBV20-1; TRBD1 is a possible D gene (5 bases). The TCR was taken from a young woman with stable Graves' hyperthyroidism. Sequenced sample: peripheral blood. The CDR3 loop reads CSARDRVAYTEAFF. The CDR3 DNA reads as TGCAGTGCTAGAGACAGGGTAGCGTACACTGAAGCTTTCTTT.